This TCR beta chain was retrieved from a study of a mutant IDH1 vaccine in newly diagnosed glioma. The CDR3 covers 15 residues. The trim removed 0 bases at V and 2 bases at J, leaving 3 bases unmatched. Germline V lookup: CDR1 SGHRS, CDR2 YFSETQ. Concerning this clone itself: As yet, its antigen is unknown.

Time point defined: week 35, safety follow-up. Each vaccine dose was 300 ug of mutant IDH1 20-mer peptide, with topical imiquimod. Only in-frame clones appear in the TCRdb table, and some are missing; sequencing was by immunoSEQ multiplex PCR. The sample yields about 60,000 clones, approximately 80% seen once. The source of this sequence is a man aged 25-40 years with glioma. The chain links TRBV5-1 to TRBJ1-1; TRBD1 aligns across 8 bases. The sequenced sample was PBMCs, obtained from a glioma patient whose treatment included an IDH1 peptide vaccine. The CDR3 DNA sequence: TGCGCCAGCAGCTTGGAGCCAGGGGGCAACACTGAAGCTTTCTTT. Translated: CASSLEPGGNTEAFF.